These T cell receptor beta chains were read from a single sample in a study of CD8 T cells in ankylosing spondylitis. TCRdb reprocessed the 5' RACE reads via MiXCR and lists one record per CDR3 protein. The sample carries about 840,000 distinct CDR3 sequences, about 10% recorded once. Sequenced: blood, either unsorted or a sorted T cell fraction (not recorded which). All receptors derive from a male donor with ankylosing spondylitis. Each CDR3 is given with its conserved first and last residue. A D gene is named only where the DNA matches it firmly. Part of the rows lack a size; the others show once, few, many or a class for expanded clones.

TGCAGTGCTAGAAAGGACTTGAACACTGAAGCTTTCTTT,CSARKDLNTEAFF,TRBV20-1,TRBJ1-1,many,NA
TGCGCCAGCAGCGCTAGTCACATAACAGATACGCAGTATTTT,CASSASHITDTQYF,TRBV5-1,TRBJ2-3,NA,NA
TGTGCCAGCAGTCCGCTTTCCGGCAGGGGGCATCACAATGAGCAGTTCTTC,CASSPLSGRGHHNEQFF,TRBV12-3/TRBV12-4,TRBJ2-1,NA,TRBD1
TGTGCCAGCAGCCCCCTCGGGGGAGATGGGGGCTACACCTTC,CASSPLGGDGGYTF,TRBV11-2,TRBJ1-2,NA,NA
TGTGCCAGCAGTAAGGACAGGGGATGGACAGATACGCAGTATTTT,CASSKDRGWTDTQYF,TRBV6-1,TRBJ2-3,few,TRBD1
TGTGCCAGCAGCCCCCAACAGGGGGAGGGCGAGCAGTACTTC,CASSPQQGEGEQYF,TRBV7-9,TRBJ2-7,NA,NA
TGCAGTGCTAGCTTAAACATGGCCCTCCACTTT,CSASLNMALHF,TRBV20-1,TRBJ1-6,NA,NA
TGCGCCAGCAGGGTTGAGACAGGGGGTCGGACGATAGCAGCTTTCTTT,CASRVETGGRTIAAFF,TRBV10-2,TRBJ1-1,NA,TRBD1
TGCGCCACCGCGGAGCGGGGGGGCCCTGATACGCAGTATTTT,CATAERGGPDTQYF,TRBV5-1,TRBJ2-3,NA,TRBD2
TGTGCCAACGGACGGGAGGGAACAGATACGCAGTATTTT,CANGREGTDTQYF,TRBV12-3/TRBV12-4,TRBJ2-3,few,TRBD2
TGCGCCAGCGGGGGACAGGGAAACACTGAAGCTTTCTTT,CASGGQGNTEAFF,TRBV5-1,TRBJ1-1,NA,TRBD1
TGTGCCAGCAGCCAAGAGGGGGTCCCAGATACGCAGTATTTT,CASSQEGVPDTQYF,TRBV4-2,TRBJ2-3,many,NA
TGTGCCAGCAGTTACGTTGGCCATACGCAGTATTTT,CASSYVGHTQYF,TRBV6-2/TRBV6-3,TRBJ2-3,NA,NA
TGCAGTGCGGACCAGGGGGAGGAGACCCAGTACTTC,CSADQGEETQYF,TRBV20-1,TRBJ2-5,once,TRBD1
TGTGCCAGCAGCCCCAGGGTCCGGAACACTGAAGCTTTCTTT,CASSPRVRNTEAFF,TRBV2,TRBJ1-1,few,NA
TGTGCCAGCAGCTCACAGGGTTTTGACACTGAAGCTTTCTTT,CASSSQGFDTEAFF,TRBV4-2,TRBJ1-1,many,NA
TGTGCCAGCAGTTTGGGCCAGGGGGCGACAGCTTTCTTT,CASSLGQGATAFF,TRBV12-3/TRBV12-4,TRBJ1-1,NA,TRBD1
TGTGCCAGCAGTGAAGTGGGACTAGCGGGGGTAAACCGCAGGCATTTT,CASSEVGLAGVNRRHF,TRBV2,TRBJ2-3,few,TRBD2
TGTGCCAGCAGCTCCCGGGGGCAAAATGGCTACACCTTC,CASSSRGQNGYTF,TRBV7-6,TRBJ1-2,few,NA
TGTGCCAGCAGCTTAGGTTCGGGGACAAAGGACACTGAAGCTTTCTTT,CASSLGSGTKDTEAFF,TRBV7-9,TRBJ1-1,few,NA
TGCGCCAGCAGGTGGGACGGTGAAGCTTTCTTT,CASRWDGEAFF,TRBV4-3,TRBJ1-1,NA,NA
TGCAGTGGGGCGGGGACTAATGAAAAACTGTTTTTT,CSGAGTNEKLFF,TRBV29-1,TRBJ1-4,NA,NA
TGTGCCAGCAGTGAACCAGGCGGACCAGATACGCAGTATTTT,CASSEPGGPDTQYF,TRBV6-1,TRBJ2-3,few,NA
TGTGCCACCAGCACATACCACAATGAGCAGTTCTTC,CATSTYHNEQFF,TRBV15,TRBJ2-1,NA,NA
TGCAGTGCTAGAGCAGACGACAGCTTCTCCTACAATGAGCAGTTCTTC,CSARADDSFSYNEQFF,TRBV20-1,TRBJ2-1,NA,NA
TGCAGTGCTAGATCCTATCAAGCCTACGAGCAGTACTTC,CSARSYQAYEQYF,TRBV20-1,TRBJ2-7,few,NA
TGTGCCAGCAGTCCGACGACAGTTTACAATGAGCAGTTCTTC,CASSPTTVYNEQFF,TRBV6-1,TRBJ2-1,few,NA
TGTGCCAGCAGACCTAGCGGGAGAGGGAAGGATGAGCAGTTCTTC,CASRPSGRGKDEQFF,TRBV12-3/TRBV12-4,TRBJ2-1,few,TRBD2
TGTGCCAGCAGATCACAGGGTGAAGCTTTCTTT,CASRSQGEAFF,TRBV6-5,TRBJ1-1,few,NA
TGTGCCACCAGCAGAGATGGGGCAGGAGACTCCTACGAGCAGTACTTC,CATSRDGAGDSYEQYF,TRBV15,TRBJ2-7,NA,NA
TGCAGTGCTAGAGCTGATCCCTCTGGGGCCAACGTCCTGACTTTC,CSARADPSGANVLTF,TRBV20-1,TRBJ2-6,once,NA
TGCAGTGCAGGACAGGGCCAGAATGAGCAGTTCTTC,CSAGQGQNEQFF,TRBV20-1,TRBJ2-1,NA,TRBD1
TGCAGCGTTGCCCCTCTAAGGGACGTCTGGCAGGATACGCAGTATTTT,CSVAPLRDVWQDTQYF,TRBV29-1,TRBJ2-3,many,NA
TGTGCCAGCAGCTTAGGGAGTGCTAACTCCTACGAGCAGTACTTC,CASSLGSANSYEQYF,TRBV5-4,TRBJ2-7,NA,NA
TGCGCCAGCCATACGAACCCAATGGGCGGCGGAGAGACCCAGTACTTC,CASHTNPMGGGETQYF,TRBV5-1,TRBJ2-5,few,NA
TGTGCCAGCAGTTTAAGGCAGATTTCTGAAGCTTTCTTT,CASSLRQISEAFF,TRBV12-3/TRBV12-4,TRBJ1-1,many,NA
TGTGCCAGCAGGTGGACAGGGGGCCCTGGTACAGATACGCAGTATTTT,CASRWTGGPGTDTQYF,TRBV5-5,TRBJ2-3,NA,TRBD1
TGCAGTGCCCCCGGACTAGCGGGGGTTTTTGATACGCAGTATTTT,CSAPGLAGVFDTQYF,TRBV20-1,TRBJ2-3,NA,TRBD2
TGCGCCAGCAGCTCTCTAGGGATCGAGCAGTACTTC,CASSSLGIEQYF,TRBV5-1,TRBJ2-7,NA,NA
TGTGCCAGCAGCCCCAGGGGGAGCTCTGGAAACACCATATATTTT,CASSPRGSSGNTIYF,TRBV11-2,TRBJ1-3,NA,TRBD1
TGCGCCAGCAGCATAGGGACAGGGTTACCTAACACTGAAGCTTTCTTT,CASSIGTGLPNTEAFF,TRBV5-1,TRBJ1-1,NA,TRBD1
TGTGCCAGCTTCTCAGGACTCAGGCACCCTAACAATGAGCAGTTCTTC,CASFSGLRHPNNEQFF,TRBV27,TRBJ2-1,NA,NA
TGCAGTGCTAGTGTCGGGGGCCAAGAGACCCAGTACTTC,CSASVGGQETQYF,TRBV20-1,TRBJ2-5,many,NA
TGTGCCACCAGCCGTTTAGCGGGAGGTGGGGGTCGCGACAATGAGCAGTTCTTC,CATSRLAGGGGRDNEQFF,TRBV24-1,TRBJ2-1,NA,TRBD2
TGTGCCAGCAGCTTGAATGCCTTCTCCTACGAGCAGTACTTC,CASSLNAFSYEQYF,TRBV7-2,TRBJ2-7,many,NA
TGTGCCAGCAGTTCATATTTGGGGAATCAGCCCCAGCATTTT,CASSSYLGNQPQHF,TRBV6-2/TRBV6-3,TRBJ1-5,NA,NA
TGTGCCAGCAGCCACAATAATTCACCCCTCCACTTT,CASSHNNSPLHF,TRBV3-1,TRBJ1-6,few,NA
TGCAGCGTTGAAGATCAGGGGGGCACTGAAGCTTTCTTT,CSVEDQGGTEAFF,TRBV29-1,TRBJ1-1,few,TRBD1
TGCGCCAGCAGCCTAGGACTAGCGGAGTTCACAGATACGCAGTATTTT,CASSLGLAEFTDTQYF,TRBV5-1,TRBJ2-3,many,TRBD2
TGTGCCAGCAGCTTCCTTCCTCCCGGGGGGAAGGCTGAAGCTTTCTTT,CASSFLPPGGKAEAFF,TRBV11-3,TRBJ1-1,NA,NA
TGCAGTGCTAGATCGCCGGGAGGGCCCTACGAGCAGTACTTC,CSARSPGGPYEQYF,TRBV20-1,TRBJ2-7,NA,TRBD2
TGTGCCAGCAGCTTAGTTGGGACTAGGGTAGAGACCCAGTACTTC,CASSLVGTRVETQYF,TRBV7-2,TRBJ2-5,few,TRBD2
TGCAGCGTTGGACAGGGGGCCGGCACCGGGGAGCTGTTTTTT,CSVGQGAGTGELFF,TRBV29-1,TRBJ2-2,NA,TRBD1
TGTGCCATCAGTGAGTCCCCGACAGGGGGAGGCAATCAGCCCCAGCATTTT,CAISESPTGGGNQPQHF,TRBV10-3,TRBJ1-5,NA,TRBD1
TGCAGTGCTCCCCGGGACAGGGTTGATGGCTACACCTTC,CSAPRDRVDGYTF,TRBV20-1,TRBJ1-2,NA,TRBD1
TGTGCCAGCAGCCGGGTGACTCGGGGAGAGCAGTACTTC,CASSRVTRGEQYF,TRBV5-6,TRBJ2-7,NA,NA
TGCAGTGCTAGAGCAGGTATTAGCGGGTACAATGAGCAGTTCTTC,CSARAGISGYNEQFF,TRBV20-1,TRBJ2-1,NA,TRBD2
TGCGCCAGCAGAGATCCGAATCAGTACAATGAGCAGTTCTTC,CASRDPNQYNEQFF,TRBV10-2,TRBJ2-1,few,NA
TGCAGTGCACCCCTTACTAGCGGGGCGCGACACGGAGATACGCAGTATTTT,CSAPLTSGARHGDTQYF,TRBV20-1,TRBJ2-3,NA,TRBD2